These T cell receptor beta chains were read from a single sample in a study of human T cells and chemical hapten exposure. MiXCR, run by TCRdb on the RACE reads, gives a single entry per CDR3 protein. The sample yields 30,000 to 40,000 distinct CDR3 sequences, more than 9% seen once. The sample was whole blood, taken in connection with sensitization to the hapten diphenylcyclopropenone (DPC). These receptors were collected from a man between 45 and 60 years old with alopecia areata. Some clones in this sample may be carry-over from other donors' samples. Both conserved end residues are part of each CDR3. D genes are given only for firm matches. Some rows mark clone size as missing; the rest say once, few, many or name a class of expanded clone.

>TRBV29-1|.|TRBJ2-1|few
TGCAGCGGGGGGACGAGATACAATGAAGGGCAGTTCTTC
CSGGTRYNEGQFF
>TRBV28|TRBD2|TRBJ2-1|many
TGTGCCAGCAGTTTGCCTAGCGGGAGTCGTGAGCAGTTCTTC
CASSLPSGSREQFF
>TRBV29-1|.|TRBJ2-2|.
TGCAGCGTCAGGTACACCGGGGAGCTGTTTTTT
CSVRYTGELFF
>TRBV6-6|.|TRBJ1-5|many
TGTGCCAGCAGGGGACAAGCCGCCCTCCTCAATCAGCCCCAGCATTTT
CASRGQAALLNQPQHF
>TRBV7-2|.|TRBJ2-3|few
TGTGCCAGCAGCTTAGGCGGGGAACGCACAGATACGCAGTATTTT
CASSLGGERTDTQYF
>TRBV29-1|.|TRBJ2-1|many
TGCAGCGTTGAGGGCAGGGGGGGAAACTATGAGCAGTTCTTC
CSVEGRGGNYEQFF
>TRBV12-3/TRBV12-4|TRBD1|TRBJ1-5|many
TGTGCCAGCAGAGTCTCCGGGACAGAGAATCAGCCCCAGCATTTT
CASRVSGTENQPQHF
>TRBV28|TRBD1|TRBJ1-1|.
TGTGCCAGCAGTTTATTGGGGACAGTCAACACTGAAGCTTTCTTT
CASSLLGTVNTEAFF
>TRBV6-5|.|TRBJ2-7|.
TGTGCCAGCAGTTTCAACAGGTTCGAGCAGTACTTC
CASSFNRFEQYF
>TRBV5-1|TRBD1|TRBJ2-7|many
TGCGCCAGCAGAACCGGACAGGGGGTTTACGAGCAGTACTTC
CASRTGQGVYEQYF
>TRBV9|.|TRBJ2-5|many
TGTGCCAGCAGCGTAGCACCAGGAGAGACCCAGTACTTC
CASSVAPGETQYF
>TRBV7-2|.|TRBJ2-1|.
TGTGCCAGCAGCCAGGTGGGGGACGGGTGGGCGGAGCAGTTCTTC
CASSQVGDGWAEQFF
>TRBV6-2/TRBV6-3|TRBD1|TRBJ2-7|many
TGTGCCAGCAGTCCGGGCCGGACAGGGGTTGGCGAGCAGTACTTC
CASSPGRTGVGEQYF
>TRBV5-1|.|TRBJ2-5|.
TGCGCCAGCAGCTTGGATTTGACCGGGACAACCCAAGAGACCCAGTACTTC
CASSLDLTGTTQETQYF
>TRBV7-2|TRBD1|TRBJ2-5|.
TGTGCCAGCAGCTTAGATTCCGGGACAGAAGAGACCCAGTACTTC
CASSLDSGTEETQYF
>TRBV15|.|TRBJ2-2|many
TGTGCCACCAGCAGACCCTCCACGAACACCGGGGAGCTGTTTTTT
CATSRPSTNTGELFF
>TRBV5-1|.|TRBJ2-5|many
TGCGCCAGCAGCCGCAGCGGCCAGGGGAAAGAGACCCAGTACTTC
CASSRSGQGKETQYF
>TRBV18|TRBD1|TRBJ2-7|few
TGTGCCAGCTCCGCCTTGGACAGGGGGCTCCCGTACTTC
CASSALDRGLPYF
>TRBV29-1|TRBD1|TRBJ1-4|many
TGCAGCGGCGAACTTCGGACAGGGGTTGAAAAACTGTTTTTT
CSGELRTGVEKLFF
>TRBV19|.|TRBJ2-1|many
TGTGCCAGTAGTATTGGTCTGAGAGGTGAGCAGTTCTTC
CASSIGLRGEQFF
>TRBV19|.|TRBJ2-7|many
TGTGCCAGCGGGGCAGGCCGCTACGAGCAGTACTTC
CASGAGRYEQYF
>TRBV29-1|TRBD2|TRBJ2-7|.
TGCAGCGTGAGGACTAGCGGGAGATACGAGCAGTACTTC
CSVRTSGRYEQYF
>TRBV2|TRBD2|TRBJ2-1|many
TGTGCCAGCAGTAGGGCGGGAGCATCCTACAATGAGCAGTTCTTC
CASSRAGASYNEQFF
>TRBV7-2|.|TRBJ2-7|few
TGTGCCAGCAGCCATAAACAGGGATTAGAGCAGTACTTC
CASSHKQGLEQYF
>TRBV7-2|TRBD2|TRBJ2-4|.
TGTGCCAGCAGCTTAAGTAGCGGGAGCAACATTCAGTACTTC
CASSLSSGSNIQYF
>TRBV7-2|.|TRBJ2-7|.
TGTGCCAGCAGCTTAGACCCAGGGGGAACCGGGACTAGCTACGAGCAGTACTTC
CASSLDPGGTGTSYEQYF
>TRBV6-2/TRBV6-3|TRBD1|TRBJ2-5|.
TGTGCCAGCAGTTACTCGTGGGACAGTGACCTCCAAGAGACCCAGTACTTC
CASSYSWDSDLQETQYF
>TRBV7-2|.|TRBJ1-3|many
TGTGCCAGCAGCTTAGTGGGGAAAAGGACATATTTT
CASSLVGKRTYF
>TRBV4-2|TRBD2|TRBJ2-1|.
TGTGCCAGCTCGACAACCGGGACTAGCGGGGTATACAATGAGCAGTTCTTC
CASSTTGTSGVYNEQFF
>TRBV7-2|TRBD1|TRBJ1-6|many
TGTGCCAGCAGCTTAGGCCGGGACAGTCTGGGGTCACCCCTCCACTTT
CASSLGRDSLGSPLHF
>TRBV7-7|TRBD2|TRBJ2-7|few
TGTGCCAGCAGCCCCGGGACTAGCGGGGGGACCTACGAGCAGTACTTC
CASSPGTSGGTYEQYF
>TRBV10-2|.|TRBJ2-7|many
TGCGCCAGCAGTCTCTATAGTCGGGAGCGAGGCGACGAGCAGTACTTC
CASSLYSRERGDEQYF
>TRBV5-1|.|TRBJ1-1|many
TGCGCCAGCAGCTCCCGGACCGGCGGTGAAGCTTTCTTT
CASSSRTGGEAFF
>TRBV10-3|TRBD2|TRBJ2-1|.
TGTGCCACCGAACTAGCGGGAGGTAATGAGCAGTTCTTC
CATELAGGNEQFF
>TRBV6-4|.|TRBJ2-1|many
TGTGCCAGCAGTGAACTTGGTCTAGCGCCTTACAATGAGCAGTTCTTC
CASSELGLAPYNEQFF
>TRBV10-3|.|TRBJ2-7|.
TGTGCCATCAGTGAGGGGGGCTCCCAGGAAGAGCAGTACTTC
CAISEGGSQEEQYF
>TRBV29-1|.|TRBJ2-1|many
TGCAGCGTTGTCTGGCAGCTTCCCTACAATGAGCAGTTCTTC
CSVVWQLPYNEQFF
>TRBV7-6|TRBD1|TRBJ2-1|many
TGTGCCAGCACCCCGACAGGGGGCCGGACCGATGAGCAGTTCTTC
CASTPTGGRTDEQFF
>TRBV11-2|.|TRBJ2-1|many
TGTGCCAGTCGTACCGACTACAATGAGCAGTTCTTC
CASRTDYNEQFF
>TRBV29-1|.|TRBJ2-1|many
TGCAGCGTTGAAGACCTTTGGGCCTACAATGAGCAGTTCTTC
CSVEDLWAYNEQFF
>TRBV6-1|.|TRBJ1-4|many
TGTGCCAGCAGTGAGTACAGGCCGGATGATGAAAAACTGTTTTTT
CASSEYRPDDEKLFF
>TRBV3-1|TRBD2|TRBJ2-2|many
TGTGCCAGCAGCCAAGTAATAGGGAGGGCCACCGGGGAGCTGTTTTTT
CASSQVIGRATGELFF
>TRBV6-2/TRBV6-3|.|TRBJ2-7|many
TGTGCCAGCAAAATGCAAGGGCGGGATTATTCCTACGAGCAGTACTTC
CASKMQGRDYSYEQYF
>TRBV5-1|.|TRBJ2-5|many
TGCGCCAGCAGCTTGGGACAGGTTCAAGAGACCCAGTACTTC
CASSLGQVQETQYF
>TRBV5-1|.|TRBJ2-3|many
TGCGCCAGCAGCTTGGGCAGCACAGATACGCAGTATTTT
CASSLGSTDTQYF
>TRBV28|.|TRBJ2-7|few
TGTGCCAGCAGTTTTTTGATCTCCCGGGGGACCCACGAGCAGTACTTC
CASSFLISRGTHEQYF
>TRBV7-9|.|TRBJ2-5|many
TGTGCCAGCAACTACCCCTCGCAGGAGCAGGAGACCCAGTACTTC
CASNYPSQEQETQYF
>TRBV5-1|.|TRBJ1-1|.
TGCGCCAGCAGCGTACAGGGGAACACTGAAGCTTTCTTT
CASSVQGNTEAFF